These 13 T cell receptor beta chains originate from one sample sequenced in a study of lymphopenia after photon versus proton radiotherapy. The method was immunoSEQ multiplex PCR; TCRdb's version includes in-frame clones alone and lacks a portion of them. The repertoire holds over 50,000 clones, approximately 83% seen once, with approximately 2.4% in the top ten. The sample here was peripheral blood, taken from a patient treated with photon-based radiotherapy. Every receptor here comes from a man aged 40-49 years with gastric cancer.

The sample holds a few counts of this clone. DNA of the CDR3: TGTGCCAGTAGACCCCCGGACAGGGTCTATGGCTACACCTTC. It is translated as CASRPPDRVYGYTF. The chain is built from TRBV19 and TRBJ1-2; 8 nucleotides match TRBD1. CDR1 is LNHDA and CDR2 is SQIVND in the germline V gene (reference sequence). The length of the CDR3 is 14 residues. With 6 bases clipped from V and 4 bases from J, the junction kept 7 bases outside the gene matches.

The chain has TRBV7-2 and TRBJ2-7; tentatively, D is TRBD1 (5 bases). V shed 0 bases and J shed 2 bases, with 17 bases lying between them. This CDR3 is 17 amino acids long. Germline loops: CDR1 SGHTA, CDR2 FQGNSA. The CDR3 nucleotides are TGTGCCAGCAGCTTAGCGTCAGGGTCAGCCGCAACCTACGAGCAGTACTTC. Its protein product is CASSLASGSAATYEQYF.

This clone was recorded only once. This chain connects TRBV11-2 to TRBJ2-5, with D perhaps TRBD2 (7 bases). The V gene's germline CDR1 is SGHAT and CDR2 FQNNGV. The CDR3 consists of 15 residues. Trimming removed 5 bases from V and 5 bases from J, with 18 bases in between. CDR3 coding DNA: TGTGCCAGCAGCCGGACGGGGGGCACCGTCGAGACCCAGTACTTC. It yields the protein CASSRTGGTVETQYF.

This chain connects TRBV5-1 to TRBJ1-6, with 10 bases identical to TRBD1. V lost 3 bases, J lost 8 bases, and 2 bases stayed unmatched. Germline CDR1 reads SGHRS; CDR2 reads YFSETQ. This CDR3 has 14 residues. CDR3 amino acids: CASSSGQGDSPLHF. CDR3 coding DNA: TGCGCCAGCAGCTCAGGACAGGGGGATTCACCCCTCCACTTT.

V and J are TRBV27 and TRBJ2-2; tentative D call: TRBD2 (5 bases). The V end was cut by 7 bases, the J end by 0 bases, with 12 bases between. The germline V gene has CDR1 MNHEY and CDR2 SMNVEV (reference sequence). The CDR3 has 15 amino acids. The CDR3 sequence: CASTPAVPNTGELFF. The CDR3 DNA follows: TGTGCCAGCACTCCAGCGGTCCCGAACACCGGGGAGCTGTTTTTT.

This clone has only one observation. The genes are TRBV21-1 and TRBJ1-1; TRBD1, as called in the table, went unchecked against the DNA. TRBV21-1 is a listed pseudogene. The CDR3 runs 19 residues. CDR3 amino acids: CASSKARIGTGAENTEAFF. CDR3 DNA sequence: TGTGCCAGCAGCAAAGCGAGAATAGGGACAGGGGCAGAAAACACTGAAGCTTTCTTT.

The chain uses TRBV14 and TRBJ2-5; D possibly corresponds to TRBD2 (7 bases). Trimming removed 0 bases at V and 1 base at J, with 12 bases between. Looked up from germline, CDR1 is SGHDN and CDR2 is FVKESK. This CDR3 region has 16 residues. Written as DNA, the CDR3 is TGTGCCAGCAGCCAAGAAAGGGGGGGAAGCCAAGAGACCCAGTACTTC. Its protein product is CASSQERGGSQETQYF.

The chain uses TRBV30 and TRBJ2-5, with D perhaps matching TRBD1 or TRBD2 (5 bases each). The V gene's germline CDR1 is GTSNPN and CDR2 SVGIG (reference sequence). CDR3 length equals 14 residues. V was clipped by 5 bases and J by 5 bases, with 18 bases between them. CDR3 nucleotides: TGTGCCTGGGCGAGGGGACCGTTGGTGGAGACCCAGTACTTC. Translated: CAWARGPLVETQYF.

J is TRBJ2-7 and V is TRBV7-2, with D hard to call. From germline, CDR1 is SGHTA and CDR2 FQGNSA. The CDR3 loop spans 13 amino acids. The V end lost 0 bases, the J end lost 9 bases, and 12 bases lay between the germline ends. CDR3 sequence reads: CASSLAVQVPQYF. The CDR3 DNA follows: TGTGCCAGCAGCTTAGCGGTGCAGGTTCCGCAGTACTTC. The full variable domain, its missing parts supplied by reference TRBV7-2 and TRBJ2-7, is GAGVSQSPSNKVTEKGKDVELRCDPISGHTALYWYRQSLGQGLEFLIYFQGNSAPDKSGLPSDRFSAERTGGSVSTLTIQRTQQEDSAVYLCASSLAVQVPQYFGPGTRLTVT.

The CDR3 coding sequence is TGTGCCAGCAGCTTAGTTCCCTACTACGAGCAGTACTTC. Amino acid sequence: CASSLVPYYEQYF. The rearrangement joins TRBV11-2 to TRBJ2-7; the D is unclear. CDR3 length: 13 amino acids. Germline lookup yields CDR1 SGHAT and CDR2 FQNNGV. With 1 base removed from V and 3 bases from J, the gap between germline ends came to 7 bases.

This clone has more than one count but fewer than ten. This chain connects TRBV29-1 to TRBJ2-2, with 8 nucleotides matching TRBD1. CDR3 size: 15 residues. The ends lost 5 bases at V and 2 bases at J; junction bases unmatched: 7. The germline CDR1 and CDR2 sequences are SQVTM and ANQGSEA. This CDR3 reads CSVSGQGFNTGELFF. DNA for the CDR3: TGCAGCGTTTCTGGACAGGGATTTAACACCGGGGAGCTGTTTTTT.

The chain has TRBV6-5 and TRBJ2-3; a possible D gene is TRBD1 (5 bases). CDR1 and CDR2 (germline): MNHEY, SVGAGI. V dropped 6 bases and J dropped 4 bases, with 17 bases sitting between them. The CDR3 is 15 residues long. Here the CDR3 DNA reads TGTGCCAGCAGCCTACAGGAGAGTGGGGCAGATACGCAGTATTTT. Translation gives CASSLQESGADTQYF.

The CDR3 region is CASGLVINTGELFF. The CDR3 nucleotides are TGTGCTAGTGGTTTGGTGATAAACACCGGGGAGCTGTTTTTT. The chain is built from TRBV12-5 and TRBJ2-2; D ambiguous. Germline values: CDR1 LGHNT, CDR2 FRNRAP. Trimming stripped 0 bases from V and 2 bases from J, with 4 bases between. CDR3 length: 14 residues.